This T cell receptor (beta chain) was documented in a study of T cells after yellow fever vaccination (dated by TCRdb to about 2019). Notes on the research overall: The SMART-Seq v4 Ultra Low Input RNA kit was used to prepare libraries from fractions with low cell numbers. To follow T-cell clones before and after primary and booster YFV17D yellow fever vaccination, bulk TCR alpha and beta repertoires were sequenced over time. Two healthy male donors made up the cohort, one aged 18 to 29 years and the other aged 30 to 40 years. Blood samples were taken at several timepoints before and after primary and secondary immunization, and bulk PBMC replicates and cell subsets were isolated.

Paper-wide results and their limitations: Compared with the primary T-cell response, the secondary T-cell response was faster but weaker, reaching its peak on day 5 rather than on day 15. A small fraction of clonotypes showed up in both the CD4 and CD8 compartments, probably as a result of convergent recombination. Most clones expanded after primary vaccination were re-detected after the booster (almost 97% of CD4 and around 88% of CD8), suggesting broad memory maintenance. Because abundant contaminating clonotypes from the bulk population could be contained in FACS-sorted repertoires, computational filtering was required. The study included only a couple of donors, which limits how far the findings can be generalized.

The sample holds a few counts of this clonotype. This clone's antigen is unknown. There are no base qualities to consult, and no much larger clone falls within one base. The CDR3 sequence holds 17 residues, the cysteine and phenylalanine included. The sequence is cut down to CDR3 DNA, 51 bases in frame from base 1. Cut back by 0 bases and 4 bases, the V and J ends lie 15 bases apart. In the germline V gene, CDR1 corresponds to MGHRA and CDR2 to YSYEKL. The treatment or condition label of this sample denotes: live attenuated yellow fever vaccine strain. PBMCs were isolated from peripheral blood using a standard Ficoll-Paque protocol. Dynabeads CD4 and CD8 positive selection kits were used to isolate the CD4 and CD8 T-cell fractions. RNA was extracted with TriZol from bulk PBMCs, CD4 and CD8 fractions, and dextramer-positive and dextramer-negative fractions. Synthesis of TCR cDNA relied on 5'RACE template switching, a step that introduced a universal primer site along with unique molecular identifiers. Priming of cDNA synthesis was performed from both the TCR alpha and TCR beta constant segments. Two PCR steps were used to amplify libraries, with sample barcodes and sequencing adapters being added in the second step. Sequencing of libraries was done on Illumina HiSeq 2500 (2x100 bp) or NovaSeq (2x150 bp). For the original study's pipeline: Demultiplexing of reads and collapsing into UMI consensus sequences were performed with MIGEC, and V(D)J alignment was carried out with MiXCR. Clonotypes responding to the vaccine were identified with edgeR on replicate PBMC samples, with the criteria of FDR below 0.01 and a log2 fold change above 5 up to day 15. Each bulk clonotype was labeled CD4 or CD8 based on which sequenced repertoire, CD4 or CD8, contained the clonotype at higher abundance. Using fastp at Q25 and MiXCR, TCRdb reprocessed the public reads and kept productive beta chains. Here each entry gathers all rows of one CDR3 protein and keeps the most common genes and DNA. These V and J calls rely on TCRdb rather than the paper's analysis. The sample records 150,000 to 200,000 distinct CDR3 sequences, around 7.2% of which are singletons. The ten largest clones add up to over 2% of the sample.

The source material was CD4+ T cells sorted from PBMCs, sampled 4 to 5 days after the first yellow fever vaccination. Here the chain combines TRBV4-1 and TRBJ2-2; the D gene lacks a confident call. The TCR sequence derives from a man younger than 35 who received the YFV17D yellow fever vaccine. The CDR3 here reads CASSQEIPITTTGELFF. DNA sequence: TGCGCCAGCAGCCAAGAGATCCCAATCACGACCACCGGGGAGCTGTTTTTT.